This T cell receptor beta chain was recorded in a study of Graves' ophthalmopathy and Graves' hyperthyroidism. Study-level points and caveats: Discriminating ophthalmopathy from stable hyperthyroidism, a 13-signature model attained a sensitivity of around 87% and a specificity of around 81%.

Amplified TCR beta CDR3 regions were obtained using RNA transcripts as template. Second-round multiplex PCR came after a first-round RT-PCR that employed HTBI primers. Each CDR3 protein is one row after TCRdb ran MiXCR on the multiplex PCR reads. The sample contains around 1,200,000 distinct CDR3 sequences, roughly two fifths of which appear only once. This clonotype was seen more than once but under ten times. What it recognizes is unknown. The origin of this receptor is an adult man with Graves' hyperthyroidism. The sequencing input was peripheral blood or thyroid tissue (not recorded which).

The CDR3, as DNA: TGTGCCATCAGTGAGTCTATACTAGCGGGAGGGTCCTACGAGCAGTACTTC. It encodes CAISESILAGGSYEQYF. J is TRBJ2-7 and V is TRBV10-3, with 13 nucleotides matching TRBD2. The germline V gene has CDR1 ENHRY and CDR2 SYGVKD. V lost 0 bases, J lost 1 base, and 3 bases stayed unmatched. This CDR3 has 17 amino acids.